This TCR beta chain was obtained from a study of T-cell memory formation after mild COVID-19. Trimming removed 3 bases from V and 8 bases from J, with 7 bases in between. This CDR3 contains 11 residues. After 5'RACE with constant-segment primers, TCR alpha and TCR beta cDNA libraries carrying sample barcodes and UMIs were obtained. TCRdb recomputed calls from the 5' RACE reads with MiXCR, one row per CDR3 protein. The sample shows under 110,000 distinct CDR3 sequences, about 15% of them seen only once. This clonotype turned up a few times. What it binds is not known. Overall study results and limits: Researchers found some responding clones in pre-infection memory, a sign that cross-reactive memory joined. CD8+ contracting clones occupied EMRA, while CD4+ ones occupied mainly CM and EM.

The receptor comes from an adult woman who had mild COVID-19 (a few samples of this study predate the infection). Cell type and time point are not known. Sequenced sample: PBMCs or a T cell subset sorted from them (not recorded which). V gene TRBV12-3 or TRBV12-4 combines with J gene TRBJ1-2; D gene ambiguous. The CDR3 DNA sequence: TGTGCCAGCAGTTTCTCTGTAGGCTACACCTTC. This sequence encodes CASSFSVGYTF.